This is a list of T cell receptor beta chains from one sample in a study of cytomegalovirus exposure and HLA in healthy donors. Clones were read by immunoSEQ multiplex PCR, and TCRdb kept only the in-frame ones, dropping some. Its table lists around 140,000 clones. Sequencing was performed on PBMCs. The receptors originated from a male donor in good health and CMV-seronegative. CDR3s include the opening cysteine and the closing phenylalanine or tryptophan. A D gene is named only where the DNA matches it firmly.

d_call: -
v_call: TRBV5-6
j_call: TRBJ1-1
cdr3_nt: TGTGCCAGCAGCTCCCGGTTCACTGAAGCTTTCTTT
cdr3_aa: CASSSRFTEAFF

d_call: -
v_call: TRBV12-5
j_call: TRBJ1-2
cdr3_nt: TGTGCTAGTGGTTTGTGGCGGGGGGGCGAGAACGGCTACACCTTC
cdr3_aa: CASGLWRGGENGYTF

d_call: TRBD1
v_call: TRBV9
j_call: TRBJ1-2
cdr3_nt: TGTGCCAGCAGAAATGTCACAGGGGGCGACTATGGCTACACCTTC
cdr3_aa: CASRNVTGGDYGYTF

d_call: TRBD1
v_call: TRBV2
j_call: TRBJ1-2
cdr3_nt: TGTGCCAGCACCGCCCCGGACAGGGTCTATGGCTACACCTTC
cdr3_aa: CASTAPDRVYGYTF

d_call: TRBD1
v_call: TRBV25-1
j_call: TRBJ1-2
cdr3_nt: TGTGCCAGCAGTTGGCCTTCCGGGACAGGGGACTATGGCTACACCTTC
cdr3_aa: CASSWPSGTGDYGYTF

d_call: -
v_call: TRBV25-1
j_call: TRBJ1-2
cdr3_nt: TGTGCCAGCAGTGAGATCTTGACAGGCACGAAGAACTATGGCTACACCTTC
cdr3_aa: CASSEILTGTKNYGYTF

d_call: -
v_call: TRBV7-6
j_call: TRBJ2-3
cdr3_nt: TGTGCCAGCAGCTTAAATATCGGTGCGGTCGATACGCAGTATTTT
cdr3_aa: CASSLNIGAVDTQYF

d_call: TRBD2
v_call: TRBV5-4
j_call: TRBJ2-7
cdr3_nt: TGTGCCAGCAGCTTGGATAGCGGGATAAGCGAGCAGTACTTC
cdr3_aa: CASSLDSGISEQYF

d_call: -
v_call: TRBV20-1
j_call: TRBJ1-1
cdr3_nt: TGCAGTAAACAGGGGAACACTGAAGCTTTCTTT
cdr3_aa: CSKQGNTEAFF

d_call: -
v_call: TRBV2
j_call: TRBJ2-2
cdr3_nt: TGTGCCAGCAGTGAGGAGTTCGGGGAGCTGTTTTTT
cdr3_aa: CASSEEFGELFF

d_call: -
v_call: TRBV11-2
j_call: TRBJ1-5
cdr3_nt: TGTGCCAGCAGCTTAGAGAGGGTCCAGCCCCAGCATTTT
cdr3_aa: CASSLERVQPQHF